The clone carrying this T cell receptor (beta chain) was recorded only once. The target antigen is unknown. This specimen belongs to a study of shared clonotypes between healthy human individuals. Every donor was a Caucasian adult from Nashville, Tennessee. CD45RA-negative memory and CD45RA+ naive subsets were split from the CD4+ cells. The repertoire was sequenced with immunoSEQ multiplex PCR; TCRdb's copy has only in-frame clones and lacks some. The sample gives about 1.1 million clones, around 82% of which show up once; around 0.6% is in the top ten. CDR3 size: 12 residues. V was cut by 3 bases and J by 6 bases, with 8 bases left in between. The germline V gene encodes CDR1 MDHEN and CDR2 SYDVKM. Study conclusions and caveats: An anticipated effect of sequencing depth on clonotype sharing among donors was recognized. Larger estimated richness was generally seen in naive subsets than in memory subsets.

Specimen: memory CD4+ T cells from PBMCs. Subset given: CD45RA-negative fraction. This sequence was found in a man aged 18 to 29 in good health. Some clones in this sample may be carry-over from other donors' samples. The chain has TRBV28 and TRBJ1-1; D remains ambiguous. The CDR3 spells CASSFAQSEAFF. The CDR3 bases are TGTGCCAGCAGTTTCGCGCAGTCTGAAGCTTTCTTT.